This note documents a single TCR beta chain sequence. Its matching antigen is unknown. This sample is drawn from a study of a mutant IDH1 vaccine in newly diagnosed glioma. Study summary: Initiation of the vaccine course occurred 4-6 weeks after radiotherapy alone, or alongside temozolomide cycles. Previous care, which was radiotherapy, temozolomide, or both, most often involved both. Study outcomes and limitations: Seemingly, top peripheral T cell clonotype changes bore no relation to pseudoprogression. It was around 93% of patients that developed vaccine-induced immune responses.

The V and J ends lost 1 base and 8 bases respectively, with 18 bases between them. This CDR3 has 16 residues. The germline V gene has CDR1 SGHRS and CDR2 YFSETQ. The time point: week 5, during vaccination. Mutant IDH1 20-mer peptide, at 300 ug, made up each vaccine dose, with topical imiquimod. Measured with immunoSEQ multiplex PCR; TCRdb has only the in-frame clones, and not every one. The sample lists roughly 28,000 clones, more than 65% occurring once. The gene calls are TRBV5-1 and TRBJ1-4, with D possibly being TRBD1 (5 bases). The receptor comes from a man in his forties with glioma. Some clones in this sample may be carry-over from other donors' samples. Sequenced material: PBMCs, taken from a glioma patient whose treatment included an IDH1 peptide vaccine. CDR3 region: CASSLSGGGLGEKLFF. As DNA, the CDR3 is TGCGCCAGCAGCTTGTCCGGGGGAGGATTGGGGGAAAAACTGTTTTTT.